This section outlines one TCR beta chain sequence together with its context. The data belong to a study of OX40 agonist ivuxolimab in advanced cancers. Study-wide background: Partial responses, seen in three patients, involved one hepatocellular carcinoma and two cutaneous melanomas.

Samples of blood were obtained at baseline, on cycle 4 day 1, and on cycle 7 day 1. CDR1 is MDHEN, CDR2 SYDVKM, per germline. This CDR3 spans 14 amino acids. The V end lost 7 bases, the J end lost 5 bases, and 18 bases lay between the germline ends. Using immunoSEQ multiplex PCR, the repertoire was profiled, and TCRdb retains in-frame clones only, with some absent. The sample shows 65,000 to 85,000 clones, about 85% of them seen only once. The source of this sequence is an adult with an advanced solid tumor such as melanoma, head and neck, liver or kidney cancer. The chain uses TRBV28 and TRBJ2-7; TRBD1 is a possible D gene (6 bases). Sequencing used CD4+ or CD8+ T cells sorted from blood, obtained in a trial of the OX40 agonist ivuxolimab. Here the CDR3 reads CASTLGGLSHEQYF. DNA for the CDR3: TGTGCCAGCACCTTAGGGGGATTATCCCACGAGCAGTACTTC.